This is a list of T cell receptor beta chains from one sample in a study of human T cells and chemical hapten exposure. TCRdb used MiXCR to reprocess the RACE reads, holding one entry per CDR3 protein. The sample records fewer than 130,000 distinct CDR3 sequences, around 10% being singletons. This specimen was whole blood, taken in connection with sensitization to the hapten diphenylcyclopropenone (DPC). The receptors originated from a woman aged 40-49 years with alopecia areata. Some clones in this sample may be carry-over from other donors' samples. The CDR3 runs from the conserved cysteine through the conserved F or W. The D gene is left open where the match is weak.

j_gene: TRBJ2-2
d_gene: .
v_gene: TRBV6-2/TRBV6-3
CDR3aa: CASRQAGLTGELFF

j_gene: TRBJ1-3
d_gene: TRBD1
v_gene: TRBV6-6
CDR3aa: CASRPPGTGVSSGNTIYF

j_gene: TRBJ2-3
d_gene: .
v_gene: TRBV4-3
CDR3aa: CASSQGVGGVTDTQYF

j_gene: TRBJ2-6
d_gene: .
v_gene: TRBV5-6
CDR3aa: CASSVVMPGANVLTF

j_gene: TRBJ2-3
d_gene: .
v_gene: TRBV6-2/TRBV6-3
CDR3aa: CASSVDLTDTQYF

j_gene: TRBJ1-5
d_gene: TRBD1
v_gene: TRBV27
CDR3aa: CASSLGQGAGPQHF

j_gene: TRBJ2-5
d_gene: TRBD2
v_gene: TRBV29-1
CDR3aa: CSVDRGRGPQETQYF

j_gene: TRBJ2-1
d_gene: .
v_gene: TRBV29-1
CDR3aa: CSVRDNEQFF

j_gene: TRBJ1-2
d_gene: TRBD1
v_gene: TRBV10-3
CDR3aa: CATGQSTSGYTF

j_gene: TRBJ2-2
d_gene: .
v_gene: TRBV11-2
CDR3aa: CASSLGPNTGELFF

j_gene: TRBJ1-2
d_gene: .
v_gene: TRBV7-9
CDR3aa: CASSLVVQGDYGYTF

j_gene: TRBJ2-5
d_gene: .
v_gene: TRBV7-2
CDR3aa: CASSLGLRETQYF

j_gene: TRBJ2-1
d_gene: .
v_gene: TRBV21-1
CDR3aa: CASISKPKRGGYNEQFF

j_gene: TRBJ2-7
d_gene: .
v_gene: TRBV4-3
CDR3aa: CASSQVHSSLNYEQYF

j_gene: TRBJ1-1
d_gene: .
v_gene: TRBV3-1
CDR3aa: CASSQGAQGAFF

j_gene: TRBJ2-3
d_gene: .
v_gene: TRBV7-9
CDR3aa: CASSPYTDTQYF

j_gene: TRBJ1-1
d_gene: TRBD1
v_gene: TRBV5-1
CDR3aa: CASSLTGTGNTEAFF

j_gene: TRBJ2-7
d_gene: .
v_gene: TRBV7-9
CDR3aa: CASSLGSSSYEQYF

j_gene: TRBJ2-1
d_gene: TRBD2
v_gene: TRBV5-4
CDR3aa: CASSLGGGTSGTNEQFF

j_gene: TRBJ2-5
d_gene: .
v_gene: TRBV5-4
CDR3aa: CASGRDLQETQYF

j_gene: TRBJ2-1
d_gene: .
v_gene: TRBV25-1
CDR3aa: CASSDRRRERGNEQFF

j_gene: TRBJ1-5
d_gene: TRBD1
v_gene: TRBV12-3/TRBV12-4
CDR3aa: CASRPDRGGRSNQPQHF

j_gene: TRBJ1-5
d_gene: .
v_gene: TRBV7-2
CDR3aa: CASSSPPNQPQHF

j_gene: TRBJ2-1
d_gene: .
v_gene: TRBV4-3
CDR3aa: CASSLSGPSSYNEQFF

j_gene: TRBJ1-2
d_gene: TRBD1
v_gene: TRBV20-1
CDR3aa: CSARGTGQGYTF

j_gene: TRBJ2-6
d_gene: TRBD2
v_gene: TRBV11-2
CDR3aa: CASTSGSGGFRSGANVLTF

j_gene: TRBJ2-3
d_gene: .
v_gene: TRBV6-2/TRBV6-3
CDR3aa: CASSYITSADTQYF

j_gene: TRBJ2-5
d_gene: .
v_gene: TRBV7-9
CDR3aa: CASSLNLGWNVLGNQETQYF

j_gene: TRBJ1-2
d_gene: TRBD1
v_gene: TRBV18
CDR3aa: CASSPGGMDYGYTF

j_gene: TRBJ1-5
d_gene: TRBD1
v_gene: TRBV3-1
CDR3aa: CASSQDGGDRSRNQPQHF

j_gene: TRBJ2-1
d_gene: TRBD2
v_gene: TRBV20-1
CDR3aa: CSARGLAGTGEQFF